This TCR beta chain was recorded in a study of CXCR3-negative and CXCR3-positive naive CD8 T cells. General study points: Naive CXCR3-negative cells resembled naive CXCR3-positive cells in TRBV-TRBJ usage; memory cells differed. In cryopreserved cells, CXCR3 expression partially decreased, and fresh PBMCs were used in most assays.

From germline, CDR1 is MNHEY and CDR2 SMNVEV (reference sequence). The length of the CDR3 is 14 residues. Through 5' RACE with UMI labels, the TRB cDNA libraries were prepared. TCRdb derives one entry per CDR3 protein from the 5' RACE reads, leaving out DNA. This sample's clone table lists around 90,000 distinct CDR3 sequences. About this clonotype itself: Antigen unknown.

The rearrangement uses TRBV27 and TRBJ2-3; the D call of TRBD2 rests on TCRdb alone, since no DNA is present to check it. Sequenced input: naive CXCR3- CD8+ T cells from blood. Regarding subset: CD45RO-CCR7+CD27+CD95- naive CD8+ T cells lacking CXCR3 (TNR3-). The source of this sequence is a human donor in good health. Some clones in this sample may be carry-over from other donors' samples. The CDR3 region is CASSLYGEVDTQYF.